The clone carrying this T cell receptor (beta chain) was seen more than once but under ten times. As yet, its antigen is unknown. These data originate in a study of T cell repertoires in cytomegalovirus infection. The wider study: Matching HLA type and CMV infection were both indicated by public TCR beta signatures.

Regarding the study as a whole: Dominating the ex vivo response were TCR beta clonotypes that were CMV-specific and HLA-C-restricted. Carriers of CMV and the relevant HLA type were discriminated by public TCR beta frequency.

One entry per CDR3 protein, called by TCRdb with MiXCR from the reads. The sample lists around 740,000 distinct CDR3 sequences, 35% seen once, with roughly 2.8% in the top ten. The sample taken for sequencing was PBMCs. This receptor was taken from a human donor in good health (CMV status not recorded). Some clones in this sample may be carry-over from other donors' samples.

The CDR3 coding sequence is TGTGCCAGCAGCTCAGCCGGGACAAACATTCAGTACTTC. Translated, it gives CASSSAGTNIQYF. The genes are TRBV7-2 and TRBJ2-4, with D perhaps matching TRBD1 or TRBD2 (5 bases each). This CDR3 region has 13 residues. Germline-derived CDR1 and CDR2 are SGHTA and FQGNSA. Trimming took off 4 bases at V and 6 bases at J, with 10 bases between the two ends.